This T cell receptor beta chain is from a study of cytomegalovirus exposure and HLA in healthy donors. Researchers ran the PCR with 60 Vbeta and 13 Jbeta primers. The table came from immunoSEQ multiplex PCR; TCRdb's copy has only in-frame clones and leaves some out. This sample carries about 160,000 clones, about 76% of them seen once, and the ten largest clones take around 3.2%. Notes on the study in general: A missense DCLRE1C variant was associated with V- and J-gene trimming of TCR beta chains in a later analysis, and an independent cohort replicated the association.

About this clone itself: The antigen is undetermined.

The sequence came from a human donor in good health. Material: PBMCs.

The CDR3 spells CASSQSSRRHYGYTF. The CDR3 nucleotides read TGTGCCAGCAGCCAATCCTCCAGGAGGCATTATGGCTACACCTTC. The V and J genes are TRBV11-1 and TRBJ1-2; D call uncertain. Germline V gene data show CDR1 as SGHAT and CDR2 as FQDESV (reference sequence). The CDR3 has 15 residues. Trimming stripped 5 bases from V and 5 bases from J, with 18 bases between.